The 18 T cell receptor beta chains below come from one sample, sequenced in a study of T-cell reconstitution after alpha-beta-depleted transplantation in children. A library of TCRbeta sequences, prepared with unique molecular identifiers, was generated. MiXCR was run by TCRdb on the PCR reads, yielding one entry per CDR3 protein. This table has about 980,000 distinct CDR3 sequences, roughly 31% appearing once. The sample here was PBMCs, mostly from graft donor cells, taken 360 days after TCRalphabeta/CD19-depleted stem cell transplant. The receptors originated from a boy younger than two who had a stem cell transplant for SCID, so the T cells may come from the graft donor.

The chain combines TRBV27 with TRBJ2-1, with D tentatively TRBD2 (6 bases). Deletions cut 4 bases from V and 6 bases from J, with 19 bases between. The germline V gene encodes CDR1 MNHEY and CDR2 SMNVEV (reference sequence). The CDR3 totals 16 residues. CDR3 bases: TGTGCCAGCAGTTCTACCGGACTATTGGGGGGCAATGAGCAGTTCTTC. The encoded protein is CASSSTGLLGGNEQFF.

V is TRBV4-2 and J is TRBJ2-7; D remains unclear. This CDR3 spans 14 amino acids. V was trimmed by 0 bases and J by 2 bases, leaving 8 bases between them. The germline gives CDR1 LGHNA, CDR2 YNFKEQ. The CDR3 coding sequence is TGTGCCAGCAGCCAAGATATGGGGACCTACGAGCAGTACTTC. This translates into CASSQDMGTYEQYF.

This clonotype was observed a handful of times. V is TRBV2 and J is TRBJ2-3, with D unclear. The CDR3 sequence is 12 residues long. Per germline, CDR1 SNHLY and CDR2 FYNNEI. V shed 6 bases and J shed 8 bases, with 12 bases lying between them. The CDR3 nucleotides read TGTGCCAGCAGAACGGACGAGGCTACGCAGTATTTT. Its protein is CASRTDEATQYF.

This clonotype is a singleton in its sample. This chain uses TRBV3-1 with TRBJ2-7; D unresolved. The CDR3 covers 14 residues. Per germline, CDR1 LGHDT and CDR2 YNNKEL (reference sequence). V lost 0 bases and J 5 bases, leaving 11 bases between the germline ends. The CDR3 here is CASSQDPAVDEQYF. The CDR3 region has the DNA TGTGCCAGCAGCCAAGATCCAGCTGTGGACGAGCAGTACTTC.

This clonotype was seen once. V is TRBV18 and J is TRBJ2-6; TRBD1 matches at 9 bases. V trimming: 3 bases; J trimming: 1 base; junction bases outside the gene matches: 7. The CDR3 covers 18 residues. Germline V gene sequence: CDR1 KGHSH, CDR2 LQKENI. The CDR3 DNA follows: TGTGCCAGCTCACCTGGACAGGGGAAATCGTCTGGGGCCAACGTCCTGACTTTC. Amino acid sequence: CASSPGQGKSSGANVLTF.

This clonotype was found a few times. The J gene is TRBJ2-1, the V gene TRBV5-1, with 10 bases lining up with TRBD2. V dropped 4 bases and J dropped 4; count of bases not matched to a gene: 8. The CDR3 spans 16 residues. CDR1 and CDR2 (germline): SGHRS, YFSETQ. CDR3 in DNA: TGCGCCAGCAGCCCTTCTAGCGGGGGCTTTTACAATGAGCAGTTCTTC. Translation gives CASSPSSGGFYNEQFF.

The rearrangement links TRBV12-3 or TRBV12-4 to TRBJ2-5; tentatively, D is TRBD2 (6 bases). This CDR3 is 15 amino acids long. V shed 3 bases and J shed 4 bases, with 15 bases lying between them. The CDR3 here is CASSFGLARRETQYF. The CDR3 bases are TGTGCCAGCAGTTTTGGCCTAGCGCGGCGAGAGACCCAGTACTTC.

The chain carries TRBV12-3 or TRBV12-4 and TRBJ1-5; D is uncertain. CDR3 length: 12 residues. V lost 0 bases and J 11 bases, leaving 8 bases between the germline ends. The CDR3 loop is CASSLAVKAQHF. The DNA of the CDR3 is TGTGCCAGCAGTTTAGCGGTCAAGGCCCAGCATTTT.

The V gene is TRBV4-3, the J gene TRBJ2-3, with a tentative D call TRBD2 (7 bases). The CDR3 is made up of 17 amino acids. V lost 4 bases to trimming and J lost 5 bases, with 22 bases between them. Germline values: CDR1 LGHNA, CDR2 YSLEER. CDR3 nucleotides: TGCGCCAGCAGCCGGGGGGGACACAGGGATTGGGGAGATACGCAGTATTTT. Translation: CASSRGGHRDWGDTQYF.

This chain uses TRBV12-5 with TRBJ1-2; D ambiguous. Per the germline V gene, CDR1 is LGHNT and CDR2 is FRNRAP. The CDR3 spans 13 residues. With 3 bases removed from V and 3 bases from J, the gap between germline ends came to 8 bases. The CDR3 bases are TGTGCTAGTGGTTTAGAGGAGTACTATGGCTACACCTTC. Translated: CASGLEEYYGYTF.

The rearrangement joins TRBV12-3 or TRBV12-4 to TRBJ1-5; maybe TRBD1 (5 bases). The CDR3 is made up of 15 amino acids. V gave up 3 bases and J gave up 3 bases, with 12 bases separating them. CDR3 nucleotide sequence: TGTGCCAGCAGTTTCCGTCCAGGGTACAATCAGCCCCAGCATTTT. It specifies CASSFRPGYNQPQHF.

The V and J genes are TRBV6-1 and TRBJ1-2; 7 positions agree with TRBD1. The CDR3 extends over 14 amino acids. Germline-derived CDR1 and CDR2 are MNHNS and SASEGT. The V segment lost 7 bases and the J segment 4 bases; nucleotides outside the gene matches: 9. CDR3 residues: CASTPRGQTYGYTF. CDR3 nucleotides: TGTGCCAGCACCCCTAGGGGACAGACCTATGGCTACACCTTC.

The chain combines TRBV10-3 with TRBJ2-1; D gene unclear. The CDR3 loop spans 11 amino acids. Germline lookup yields CDR1 ENHRY and CDR2 SYGVKD. V was pared by 3 bases and J by 8 bases, with 5 bases between. The CDR3 coding sequence is TGTGCCATCAGTGAATCCCATGAGCAGTTCTTC. The encoded protein is CAISESHEQFF.

This clonotype was counted ten times or more. The genes are TRBV5-1 and TRBJ2-5; D could derive from TRBD1 or TRBD2 (5 bases each). The V end was cut by 5 bases, the J end by 5 bases, with 16 bases between. The CDR3 spans 14 residues. Per germline, CDR1 SGHRS and CDR2 YFSETQ. CDR3 protein: CASSPRGAGETQYF. The CDR3 DNA is TGCGCCAGCAGTCCGAGAGGGGCCGGGGAGACCCAGTACTTC.

This clonotype was observed a handful of times. The chain joins TRBV29-1 to TRBJ1-4, with unresolved D. Germline values: CDR1 SQVTM, CDR2 ANQGSEA. The V gene lost 4 bases and the J gene lost 8 bases, with 17 bases spanning the gap. The length of the CDR3 is 14 residues. The CDR3 bases are TGCAGCGTTGTTGGGGTGGACTCGGAGGAAAAACTGTTTTTT. Protein sequence: CSVVGVDSEEKLFF.

The chain joins TRBV12-3 or TRBV12-4 to TRBJ2-3, with 9 bases identical to TRBD2. V lost 6 bases and J lost 0; bases outside the gene matches: 7. The CDR3 runs to 16 residues. The CDR3 here is CASSPVGTSSTDTQYF. The CDR3 DNA follows: TGTGCCAGCAGCCCTGTGGGGACTAGCAGCACAGATACGCAGTATTTT.

This clonotype was seen only a few times. The chain carries TRBV20-1 and TRBJ2-3; D remains ambiguous. In germline, CDR1 is DFQATT, CDR2 SNEGSKA (reference sequence). Trimming removed 4 bases from V and 1 base from J, with 15 bases in between. This CDR3 is built from 15 residues. CDR3 DNA: TGCAGTGCTATCACGGCGTCGGTCCGCACAGATACGCAGTATTTT. This gives the protein CSAITASVRTDTQYF.

Written as DNA, the CDR3 is TGTGCCAGCAGCCTCGCCCGGACAGGCTTGAGAAACACCATATATTTT. Protein sequence: CASSLARTGLRNTIYF. V gene TRBV6-2 or TRBV6-3 combines with J gene TRBJ1-3, with TRBD1 matching 7 bases. The V gene end was trimmed by 6 bases and the J gene end by 5 bases; junction bases not matched to a gene: 13. CDR3 length: 16 amino acids. CDR1 MNHEY and CDR2 SVGEGT come from the germline V gene.